This TCR beta chain was captured by sequencing in a study of T cell changes during pregnancy in multiple sclerosis. V dropped 2 bases and J dropped 0 bases, with 7 bases sitting between them. CDR3 length: 14 residues. The germline V gene has CDR1 MNHEY and CDR2 SVGAGI. Profiled with immunoSEQ multiplex PCR; TCRdb holds only in-frame clones, not every one. The table lists some 40,000 clones, 85% to 95% of them singletons. This clonotype originated in a female donor with multiple sclerosis, enrolled in a pregnancy study. The chain employs TRBV6-5 and TRBJ1-1; the D is unclear. The starting material was CD4+ T cells from peripheral blood mononuclear cells, obtained after pregnancy. The chain's CDR3 is CASSYLSLNTEAFF. CDR3 nucleotides: TGTGCCAGCAGTTACCTCTCCCTGAACACTGAAGCTTTCTTT.